This T cell receptor beta chain comes out of a study of blood T cells in healthy people across ages. Trimming removed 4 bases at V and 0 bases at J, with 13 bases between. CDR1 SGHRS and CDR2 YFSETQ come from the germline V gene. The CDR3 has 15 amino acids. Study findings and constraints: A strong correlation between TCR beta diversity and naive T cell percentage was seen.

With a J-beta primer mix and a sample-barcoded 5' primer, a second PCR ran about 7 to 12 cycles. Tagging of each cDNA molecule was performed by a template-switch adaptor with 12 random nucleotides. TCRdb recomputed calls from the 5' RACE reads with MiXCR, one row per CDR3 protein. The sample has hundreds of thousands of distinct CDR3 sequences, around 25% seen once. In regard to this clonotype: Its antigen remains unidentified.

These data also featured in a second study, about T cells of mothers and their children. This second study says: The shaping of TCR recombination output by thymic selection is similar in related and unrelated pairs.

This receptor was identified in a boy between 10 and 17 years old in good health. Source material: blood. V is TRBV5-1 and J is TRBJ1-1, with D possibly matching TRBD1 (6 bases). The CDR3 nucleotides read TGCGCCAGCAGCCTCAGACAGGCGCTGAACACTGAAGCTTTCTTT. It specifies CASSLRQALNTEAFF.